These 14 T cell receptor beta chains were all obtained from the same sample, sequenced in a study of blood T cell repertoires in COVID-19. Sequenced by immunoSEQ multiplex PCR; TCRdb stores in-frame clones only, minus some. The sample has fewer than 200,000 clones, around 82% seen once. The sequencing sample was made of peripheral blood. These receptors all come from a man aged 60-69 years who had recovered from COVID-19.

This clone was seen a handful of times. This rearrangement joins TRBV4-1 to TRBJ1-5, with D tentatively TRBD1 (6 bases). Trimming took 1 base from V and 5 from J, leaving 15 bases between them. Germline-derived CDR1 and CDR2 are MGHRA and YSYEKL. This CDR3 has 16 amino acids. CDR3 DNA: TGCGCCAGCAGCCAAGGTCCCGGGGGGCGGGATCAGCCCCAGCATTTT. As protein: CASSQGPGGRDQPQHF.

The chain couples TRBV3-1 (or the pseudogene TRBV3-2) to TRBJ2-7; D might be TRBD2 (6 bases). There are 14 residues in the CDR3. The germline V gene has CDR1 LGHDT and CDR2 YNNKEL (reference sequence). V lost 7 bases, J lost 0 bases, and 13 bases lay in between. The CDR3 spells CASMAWGVSYEQYF. As DNA, the CDR3 is TGTGCCAGCATGGCCTGGGGGGTCTCCTACGAGCAGTACTTC.

The CDR3: CASSPGQAPNEQFF. The DNA of the CDR3 is TGTGCCAGCAGTCCGGGACAGGCCCCCAATGAGCAGTTCTTC. V gene TRBV6-5 combines with J gene TRBJ2-1; 8 bases are a match to TRBD1. The V gene's germline CDR1 is MNHEY and CDR2 SVGAGI. The junction had 6 bases not matched to a gene; V was cut back by 5 bases and J by 6 bases. There are 14 residues in the CDR3.

The CDR3 DNA is TGTGCCAGTTCTCCCCTCGACCCCGGGCAGGGCACTGAAGCTTTCTTT. It translates to CASSPLDPGQGTEAFF. V and J are TRBV19 and TRBJ1-1; tentative D call: TRBD1 (5 bases). The V end lost 8 bases, the J end lost 4 bases, and 23 bases lay between the germline ends. CDR3 length: 16 amino acids. Germline assignment: CDR1 LNHDA and CDR2 SQIVND (reference sequence).

This chain connects TRBV4-1 to TRBJ1-2; no definite D call. There are 17 residues in the CDR3. V was trimmed by 0 bases and J by 1 base, leaving 15 bases between them. The germline CDR1 and CDR2 sequences are MGHRA and YSYEKL. DNA of the CDR3: TGCGCCAGCAGCCAAGATCGGGGAAACAGTTTTAACTATGGCTACACCTTC. Translating gives CASSQDRGNSFNYGYTF.

V gene TRBV27 combines with J gene TRBJ2-5, with 7 bases lining up with TRBD2. Germline CDR1 is MNHEY and CDR2 is SMNVEV (reference sequence). This CDR3 has 15 amino acids. After removal of 4 bases from V and 2 bases from J, the junction contained 7 bases not matched to a gene. The CDR3 region is CASSSILADQETQYF. The CDR3 nucleotides read TGTGCCAGCAGTTCCATTCTAGCGGATCAAGAGACCCAGTACTTC.

The chain uses TRBV3-1 (or the pseudogene TRBV3-2) and TRBJ1-3; 7 bases agree with TRBD1. Germline V gene sequence: CDR1 LGHDT, CDR2 YNNKEL (reference sequence). The V and J ends lost 2 bases and 0 bases, in that order; junction bases with no gene match: 7. There are 17 residues in the CDR3. The chain's CDR3 is CASSQPRQGNSGNTIYF. Here the CDR3 DNA reads TGTGCCAGCAGCCAACCTCGACAGGGCAACTCTGGAAACACCATATATTTT.

The rearrangement links TRBV6-1 to TRBJ2-7; D not resolved. V lost 1 base to trimming and J lost 0 bases, with 10 bases between them. Germline values: CDR1 MNHNS, CDR2 SASEGT. The CDR3 sequence is 15 residues long. This chain's CDR3 is CASSEGYPSSYEQYF. CDR3 sequence (DNA): TGTGCCAGCAGTGAAGGCTACCCGAGCTCCTACGAGCAGTACTTC.

The chain carries TRBV6-1 and TRBJ2-7; D is uncertain. The CDR3 length is 13 residues. Trimming took 3 bases from V and 7 from J, leaving 13 bases between them. Per the germline V gene, CDR1 is MNHNS and CDR2 is SASEGT. The CDR3 DNA reads TGTGCCAGCAGTGAGGCCCCATTCGGGGAGCAGTACTTC. This encodes CASSEAPFGEQYF.

J is TRBJ2-1 and V is TRBV20-1, with 12 nucleotides matching TRBD2. This CDR3 comprises 16 residues. With 3 bases clipped from V and 6 bases from J, the junction kept 9 bases outside the gene matches. CDR1 is DFQATT, CDR2 SNEGSKA, per germline (reference sequence). CDR3 in DNA: TGCAGTGCTAGTCGAGCTAGCGGGGGGGCCGTCAATGAGCAGTTCTTC. This sequence encodes CSASRASGGAVNEQFF.

The sample holds one count of this clone. The J gene is TRBJ1-2, the V gene TRBV4-3; D is unresolved. Per the germline V gene, CDR1 is LGHNA and CDR2 is YSLEER. V shed 0 bases and J shed 0 bases, with 5 bases lying between them. This CDR3 has 14 amino acids. The CDR3 bases are TGCGCCAGCAGCCAAGATCGGGCTAACTATGGCTACACCTTC. It codes for CASSQDRANYGYTF.

This chain links TRBV7-2 with TRBJ1-1; 8 positions agree with TRBD1. Germline V gene data show CDR1 as SGHTA and CDR2 as FQGNSA. The CDR3 contains 14 residues. J lost 3 bases, V lost 9 bases, and 9 bases had no gene match. The CDR3: CASQGAGGYTEAFF. Written as DNA, the CDR3 is TGTGCCAGTCAGGGGGCGGGTGGGTACACTGAAGCTTTCTTT.

The chain is built from TRBV18 and TRBJ1-2; possibly TRBD1 for D (5 bases). This CDR3 is built from 12 residues. Germline lookup yields CDR1 KGHSH and CDR2 LQKENI. Between the trimmed V and J ends, which lost 2 bases and 6 bases, there was a span of 7 bases. This CDR3 reads CASSPGGDGYTF. CDR3 coding DNA: TGTGCCAGCTCACCAGGAGGGGATGGCTACACCTTC.

This clone was seen a single time. This chain uses TRBV19 with TRBJ2-7, with TRBD2 as a possible D gene (5 bases). Germline V gene sequence: CDR1 LNHDA, CDR2 SQIVND (reference sequence). Trimming removed 5 bases from V and 3 bases from J, with 14 bases in between. The CDR3 covers 14 residues. In DNA, the CDR3 is TGTGCCAGTAGTTTTAGCTCCGGGGTCTACGAGCAGTACTTC. Translating it yields CASSFSSGVYEQYF. Complete variable domain (other parts from reference TRBV19 and TRBJ2-7): DGGITQSPKYLFRKEGQNVTLSCEQNLNHDAMYWYRQDPGQGLRLIYYSQIVNDFQKGDIAEGYSVSREKKESFPLTVTSAQKNPTAFYLCASSFSSGVYEQYFGPGTRLTVT.